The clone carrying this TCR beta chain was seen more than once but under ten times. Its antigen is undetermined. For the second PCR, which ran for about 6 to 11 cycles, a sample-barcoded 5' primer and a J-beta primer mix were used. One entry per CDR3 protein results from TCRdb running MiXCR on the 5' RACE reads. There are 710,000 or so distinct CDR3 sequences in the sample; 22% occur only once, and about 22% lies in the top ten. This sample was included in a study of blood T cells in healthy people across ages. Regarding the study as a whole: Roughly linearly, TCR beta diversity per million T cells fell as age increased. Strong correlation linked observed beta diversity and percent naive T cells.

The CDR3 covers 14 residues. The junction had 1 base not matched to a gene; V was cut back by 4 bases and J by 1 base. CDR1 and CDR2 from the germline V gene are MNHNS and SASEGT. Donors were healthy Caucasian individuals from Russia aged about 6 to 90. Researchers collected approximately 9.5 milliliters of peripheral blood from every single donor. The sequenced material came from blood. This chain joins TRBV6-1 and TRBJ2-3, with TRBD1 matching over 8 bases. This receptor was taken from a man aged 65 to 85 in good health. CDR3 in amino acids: CASSADRGTDTQYF. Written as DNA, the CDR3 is TGTGCCAGCAGTGCGGACAGGGGCACAGATACGCAGTATTTT.